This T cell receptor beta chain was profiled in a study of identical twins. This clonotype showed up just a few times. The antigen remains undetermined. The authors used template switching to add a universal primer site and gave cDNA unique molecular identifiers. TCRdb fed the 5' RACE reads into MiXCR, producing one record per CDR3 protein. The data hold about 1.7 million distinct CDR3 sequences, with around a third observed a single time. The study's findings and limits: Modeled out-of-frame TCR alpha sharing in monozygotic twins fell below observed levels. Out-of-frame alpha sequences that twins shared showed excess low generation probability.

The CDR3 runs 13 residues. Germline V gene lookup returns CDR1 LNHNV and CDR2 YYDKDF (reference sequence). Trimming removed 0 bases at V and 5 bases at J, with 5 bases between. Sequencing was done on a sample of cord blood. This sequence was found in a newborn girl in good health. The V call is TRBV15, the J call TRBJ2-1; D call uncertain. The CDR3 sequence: CATSRDTDNEQFF. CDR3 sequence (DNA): TGTGCCACCAGCAGAGATACGGACAATGAGCAGTTCTTC.